The table lists the clone carrying this TCR beta chain with a few counts. Its specificity is not known. Per germline, CDR1 KGHSH and CDR2 LQKENI. Losses at the gene ends were 5 bases for V and 3 bases for J; bases not matched to a gene: 11. The CDR3 is made up of 16 amino acids. This entry comes from a study of cytomegalovirus exposure and HLA in healthy donors. Study-wide results and caveats: Most TCR sequences were seen very rarely across donors, but some public TCRs occurred in many. Reportedly, cytomegalovirus status was diagnosed with high sensitivity and specificity.

The table came from immunoSEQ multiplex PCR; TCRdb's copy has only in-frame clones and leaves some out. The sample contains 160,000 or so clones, approximately 86% of which appear only once. The approximately 130-subject validation cohort, separate from the roughly 700-subject first cohort, included the donors. V and J are TRBV18 and TRBJ1-2, with TRBD1 identical over 8 bases. This clonotype was sampled from a young man in good health and CMV-seropositive. Sequencing was carried out using PBMCs. CDR3 in DNA: TGTGCCAGCTCATGGGACAGGAGAGAATTCGACTATGGCTACACCTTC. This codes for CASSWDRREFDYGYTF.